This T cell receptor beta chain appears in the sequencing data of a study of blood T cell repertoires in COVID-19. About the study: Acute-phase and convalescent COVID-19 samples originated in the United States, Italy and Spain.

Under the authors' procedure: Estimated nucleated cell counts came from reference gene primer amplification. Profiled with immunoSEQ multiplex PCR; TCRdb holds only in-frame clones, not every one. From that table come the V and J calls and clone size; the DNA was used to work out D and trimming. Among some 230,000 clones listed, 75% to 85% were seen once. CDR1 SGDLS and CDR2 YYNGEE come from the germline V gene. Trimming took 4 bases from V and 4 from J, leaving 18 bases between them. This CDR3 region has 15 residues. The sample consisted of peripheral blood. The sequence was obtained from a woman older than 75 with COVID-19, enrolled during active disease. The V and J genes are TRBV9 and TRBJ2-7; weak D call: TRBD2 (5 bases). CDR3 protein: CASSLGPSGQYEQYF. CDR3 DNA: TGTGCCAGCAGCCTTGGGCCCAGCGGCCAATACGAGCAGTACTTC.